One sample yielded the 13 T cell receptor beta chains listed below, sequenced in a study of regulatory and conventional T cells in RAG deficiency. Blood CD4+ CD25-high CD127-low regulatory T cells supplied the genomic DNA template. Profiled with immunoSEQ multiplex PCR; TCRdb holds only in-frame clones, not every one. The sample lists under 20,000 clones; about 87% were seen once. These data also featured in a second study, about regulatory T cells. This second report adds: The primer mix had 52 TRBV and 13 TRBJ primers.

Sequences were obtained from Tregs sorted from blood. The receptors were gathered from a human donor in good health.

The DNA for the CDR3 is TGTGCCAGCAGTTTTGGGACAGGGGGGCTAGCCAAAAACATTCAGTACTTC. Translated, it gives CASSFGTGGLAKNIQYF. The chain combines TRBV28 with TRBJ2-4; 11 bases map to TRBD1. With 3 bases clipped from V and 0 bases from J, the junction kept 4 bases outside the gene matches. Germline CDR1 reads MDHEN; CDR2 reads SYDVKM. The CDR3 has 17 amino acids.

This clone appeared once. The rearrangement uses TRBV7-9 and TRBJ2-2; 8 nucleotides match TRBD2. The length of the CDR3 is 17 residues. Unmatched junction bases numbered 11, after V lost 2 bases and J lost 6 bases. Germline CDR1 reads SEHNR; CDR2 reads FQNEAQ (reference sequence). This chain's CDR3 is CASSLFRSGSSAGELFF. CDR3 bases: TGTGCCAGCAGCTTATTTAGGAGCGGGAGTAGCGCCGGGGAGCTGTTTTTT. The full variable domain, in which reference TRBV7-9 and TRBJ2-2 provide the parts outside the CDR3, is DTGVSQNPRHKITKRGQNVTFRCDPISEHNRLYWYRQTLGQGPEFLTYFQNEAQLEKSRLLSDRFSAERPKGSFSTLEIQRTEQGDSAMYLCASSLFRSGSSAGELFFGEGSRLTVL.

The chain combines TRBV28 with TRBJ1-2; D unclear. Germline loops: CDR1 MDHEN, CDR2 SYDVKM. V lost 3 bases and J lost 1, with 3 bases in between. The CDR3 extends over 12 amino acids. The CDR3 is CASSLSNYGYTF. DNA for the CDR3: TGTGCCAGCAGTTTGAGTAACTATGGCTACACCTTC.

The CDR3: CASSLFSGGAPTDTQYF. The DNA of the CDR3 is TGTGCCAGCAGCTTGTTTAGCGGGGGGGCCCCCACAGATACGCAGTATTTT. This chain links TRBV5-4 with TRBJ2-3; 11 bases line up with TRBD2. The junction had 6 bases not matched to a gene; V was cut back by 1 base and J by 2 bases. The CDR3 length is 17 residues. CDR1 and CDR2 (germline): SGHNT, YYREEE (reference sequence).

V gene TRBV7-9 combines with J gene TRBJ1-2; no clear D gene. The CDR3 has 15 residues. Germline V gene lookup returns CDR1 SEHNR and CDR2 FQNEAQ (reference sequence). The V and J ends lost 3 bases and 2 bases respectively, with 13 bases between them. The CDR3 region has the DNA TGTGCCAGCAGCTTTCCCAGGACGGGGAACTATGGCTACACCTTC. Encoded protein: CASSFPRTGNYGYTF.

The chain is built from TRBV2 and TRBJ2-2; D unclear. Per germline, CDR1 SNHLY and CDR2 FYNNEI. Trimming took off 7 bases at V and 2 bases at J, with 11 bases between the two ends. This CDR3 region has 14 residues. This chain's CDR3 is CASTVLDNTGELFF. The DNA for the CDR3 is TGTGCCAGCACCGTTCTGGATAACACCGGGGAGCTGTTTTTT.

The chain combines TRBV4-1 with TRBJ2-7; TRBD1 agrees at 11 bases. This CDR3 is 16 amino acids long. V was pared by 0 bases and J by 2 bases, with 3 bases of the junction left unmatched. Germline V gene data show CDR1 as MGHRA and CDR2 as YSYEKL. The CDR3 DNA follows: TGCGCCAGCAGCCAAGACGGGACAGGGGGAACCTACGAGCAGTACTTC. Protein: CASSQDGTGGTYEQYF.

The chain has TRBV19 and TRBJ1-1; D is uncertain. V was cut by 5 bases and J by 10 bases, with 14 bases left in between. CDR1 is LNHDA, CDR2 SQIVND, per germline (reference sequence). The CDR3 runs to 12 residues. Here the CDR3 DNA reads TGTGCCAGTAGTTCAGCGATCTTGGGAGCTTTCTTT. This encodes CASSSAILGAFF.

J is TRBJ2-1 and V is TRBV6-5; 9 bases line up with TRBD1. CDR1 and CDR2 from the germline V gene are MNHEY and SVGAGI. Trimming took 5 bases from V and 4 from J; bases not matched to a gene: 6. The CDR3 length is 15 residues. In nucleotides, the CDR3 is TGTGCCAGCAGTGCGACAGGGGGGATGTACAATGAGCAGTTCTTC. This translates into CASSATGGMYNEQFF.

This clone was detected only once. The J gene is TRBJ2-7, the V gene TRBV28; D is ambiguous. V lost 10 bases, J lost 6 bases, and 19 bases lay in between. Germline V gene sequence: CDR1 MDHEN, CDR2 SYDVKM. The CDR3 extends over 13 amino acids. DNA for the CDR3: TGTGCCACTTCCGCATTCCCTGCCCTCGAGCAGTACTTC. As protein: CATSAFPALEQYF.

The V call is TRBV29-1, the J call TRBJ1-1, with D perhaps matching TRBD1 (5 bases). The CDR3 sequence is 14 residues long. V lost 1 base and J lost 4, with 13 bases in between. Germline CDR1 SQVTM, CDR2 ANQGSEA. The CDR3 here is CSVEGPAGPTEAFF. The CDR3 DNA is TGCAGCGTTGAAGGTCCCGCAGGGCCCACTGAAGCTTTCTTT. The full variable domain, its missing parts supplied by reference TRBV29-1 and TRBJ1-1, is SAVISQKPSRDICQRGTSLTIQCQVDSQVTMMFWYRQQPGQSLTLIATANQGSEATYESGFVIDKFPISRPNLTFSTLTVSNMSPEDSSIYLCSVEGPAGPTEAFFGQGTRLTVV.

The chain recombines TRBV4-1 with TRBJ2-7; perhaps TRBD2 as D (6 bases). CDR3 size: 12 residues. Germline V gene sequence: CDR1 MGHRA, CDR2 YSYEKL. V was shortened by 0 bases and J by 7 bases, with 7 bases between the two germline ends. CDR3 sequence: CASSQDLAEQYF. The CDR3 DNA is TGCGCCAGCAGCCAAGATCTAGCGGAGCAGTACTTC.

This clone was found once. This chain links TRBV19 with TRBJ2-6; no firm D call. The CDR3 runs 17 residues. Trimming shortened V by 5 bases and J by 0 bases, and 14 bases separated the two germline ends. CDR1 is LNHDA and CDR2 is SQIVND in the germline V gene (reference sequence). The CDR3 loop reads CASSPSWRISGANVLTF. Here the CDR3 DNA reads TGTGCCAGTAGTCCTTCCTGGCGGATCTCTGGGGCCAACGTCCTGACTTTC.